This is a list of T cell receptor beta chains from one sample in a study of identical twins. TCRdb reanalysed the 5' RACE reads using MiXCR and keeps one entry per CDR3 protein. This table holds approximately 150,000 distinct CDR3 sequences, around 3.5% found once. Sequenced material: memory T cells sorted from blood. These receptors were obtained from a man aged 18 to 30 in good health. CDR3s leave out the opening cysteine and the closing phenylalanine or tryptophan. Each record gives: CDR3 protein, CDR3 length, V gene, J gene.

CDR3 protein: ASSLGSGRKETQY; CDR3 length: 13; V gene: TRBV5-1; J gene: TRBJ2-5
CDR3 protein: ASSLRPTLDKETQY; CDR3 length: 14; V gene: TRBV28; J gene: TRBJ2-5
CDR3 protein: ASKQDSGRLDEQY; CDR3 length: 13; V gene: TRBV6-2/TRBV6-3; J gene: TRBJ2-7
CDR3 protein: ATRDGDGYT; CDR3 length: 9; V gene: TRBV6-1; J gene: TRBJ1-2
CDR3 protein: ASSWDRGTGGYT; CDR3 length: 12; V gene: TRBV12-3/TRBV12-4; J gene: TRBJ1-2
CDR3 protein: SARVGGSSGANVLT; CDR3 length: 14; V gene: TRBV20-1; J gene: TRBJ2-6
CDR3 protein: ASSLGGDSYNEQF; CDR3 length: 13; V gene: TRBV5-5; J gene: TRBJ2-1
CDR3 protein: ASSQFGSYNEQF; CDR3 length: 12; V gene: TRBV3-1; J gene: TRBJ2-1
CDR3 protein: ASSLSDGINQPQH; CDR3 length: 13; V gene: TRBV7-6; J gene: TRBJ1-5
CDR3 protein: ASSFRGQGGYT; CDR3 length: 11; V gene: TRBV5-6; J gene: TRBJ1-2
CDR3 protein: ATGGRQGRSDTQY; CDR3 length: 13; V gene: TRBV12-3/TRBV12-4; J gene: TRBJ2-3
CDR3 protein: ASRSFHATYGYT; CDR3 length: 12; V gene: TRBV5-6; J gene: TRBJ1-2
CDR3 protein: ASSEVAGGPDTQY; CDR3 length: 13; V gene: TRBV6-4; J gene: TRBJ2-3
CDR3 protein: ASSQRGEQF; CDR3 length: 9; V gene: TRBV6-5; J gene: TRBJ2-1
CDR3 protein: ASSLATGQGYYEQY; CDR3 length: 14; V gene: TRBV12-3/TRBV12-4; J gene: TRBJ2-7
CDR3 protein: ASSQEPAGGDNEQF; CDR3 length: 14; V gene: TRBV4-2; J gene: TRBJ2-1
CDR3 protein: ASRGTSGSRDEQF; CDR3 length: 13; V gene: TRBV7-8; J gene: TRBJ2-1
CDR3 protein: ASSWRGNTEAF; CDR3 length: 11; V gene: TRBV19; J gene: TRBJ1-1
CDR3 protein: ASSRIQGNTEAF; CDR3 length: 12; V gene: TRBV11-2; J gene: TRBJ1-1
CDR3 protein: AIRPGGYT; CDR3 length: 8; V gene: TRBV25-1; J gene: TRBJ1-2
CDR3 protein: ASSKSGLAGSPPF; CDR3 length: 13; V gene: TRBV27; J gene: TRBJ2-1
CDR3 protein: ASTNRGSNTEAF; CDR3 length: 12; V gene: TRBV12-3/TRBV12-4; J gene: TRBJ1-1
CDR3 protein: ASSPSGAQETQY; CDR3 length: 12; V gene: TRBV7-7; J gene: TRBJ2-5
CDR3 protein: ASSRGLWGETQY; CDR3 length: 12; V gene: TRBV27; J gene: TRBJ2-5
CDR3 protein: ATSRRGRLYGYT; CDR3 length: 12; V gene: TRBV15; J gene: TRBJ1-2
CDR3 protein: ASSAADTQY; CDR3 length: 9; V gene: TRBV9; J gene: TRBJ2-3
CDR3 protein: ASSLGGGGDEKLF; CDR3 length: 13; V gene: TRBV7-9; J gene: TRBJ1-4
CDR3 protein: ASSREEFSMNTEAF; CDR3 length: 14; V gene: TRBV5-5; J gene: TRBJ1-1
CDR3 protein: SVRDLSSGANVLT; CDR3 length: 13; V gene: TRBV29-1; J gene: TRBJ2-6
CDR3 protein: ASSYGGAGEKLF; CDR3 length: 12; V gene: TRBV6-5; J gene: TRBJ1-4
CDR3 protein: ASSWGGQNTEAF; CDR3 length: 12; V gene: TRBV7-2; J gene: TRBJ1-1
CDR3 protein: ASSEQGGNTEAF; CDR3 length: 12; V gene: TRBV5-1; J gene: TRBJ1-1
CDR3 protein: ASSHRERAYNEQF; CDR3 length: 13; V gene: TRBV3-1; J gene: TRBJ2-1
CDR3 protein: ASSMGLNTEAF; CDR3 length: 11; V gene: TRBV5-5; J gene: TRBJ1-1
CDR3 protein: ASSFQGLNSPLH; CDR3 length: 12; V gene: TRBV27; J gene: TRBJ1-6